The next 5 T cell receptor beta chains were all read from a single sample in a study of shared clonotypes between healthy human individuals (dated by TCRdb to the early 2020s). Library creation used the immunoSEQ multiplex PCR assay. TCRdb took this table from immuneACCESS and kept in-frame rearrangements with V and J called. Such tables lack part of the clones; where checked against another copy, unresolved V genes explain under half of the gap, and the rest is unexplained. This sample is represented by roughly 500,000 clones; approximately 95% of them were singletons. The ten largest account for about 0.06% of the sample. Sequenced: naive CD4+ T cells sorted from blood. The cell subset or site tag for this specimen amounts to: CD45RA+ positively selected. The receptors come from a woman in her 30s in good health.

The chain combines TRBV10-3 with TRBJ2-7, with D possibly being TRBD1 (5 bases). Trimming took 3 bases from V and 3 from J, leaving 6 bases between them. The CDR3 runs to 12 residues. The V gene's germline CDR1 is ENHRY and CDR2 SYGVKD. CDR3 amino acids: CAISEDSYEQYF. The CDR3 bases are TGTGCCATCAGTGAAGACAGCTACGAGCAGTACTTC.

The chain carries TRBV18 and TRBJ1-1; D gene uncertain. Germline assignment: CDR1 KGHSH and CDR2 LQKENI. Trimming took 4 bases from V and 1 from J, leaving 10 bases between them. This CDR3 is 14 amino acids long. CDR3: CASSLVDENTEAFF. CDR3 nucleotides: TGTGCCAGCTCACTTGTCGACGAGAACACTGAAGCTTTCTTT.

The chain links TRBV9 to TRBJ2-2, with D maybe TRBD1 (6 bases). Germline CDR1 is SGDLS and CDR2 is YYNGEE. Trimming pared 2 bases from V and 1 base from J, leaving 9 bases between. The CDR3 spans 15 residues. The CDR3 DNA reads TGTGCCAGCAGCGTCCGGACAGTGAACACCGGGGAGCTGTTTTTT. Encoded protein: CASSVRTVNTGELFF.

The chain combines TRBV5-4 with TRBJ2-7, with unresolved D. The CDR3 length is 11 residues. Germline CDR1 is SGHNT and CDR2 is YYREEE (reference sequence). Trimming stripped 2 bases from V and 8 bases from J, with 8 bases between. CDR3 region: CASSLDTQQYF. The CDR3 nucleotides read TGTGCCAGCAGCTTAGATACGCAGCAGTACTTC.

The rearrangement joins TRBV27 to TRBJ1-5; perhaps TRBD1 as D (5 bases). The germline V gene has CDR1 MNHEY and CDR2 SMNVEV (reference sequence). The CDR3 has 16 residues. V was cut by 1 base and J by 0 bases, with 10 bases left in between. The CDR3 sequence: CASSLWGVPSNQPQHF. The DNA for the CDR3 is TGTGCCAGCAGTTTATGGGGGGTCCCTAGCAATCAGCCCCAGCATTTT.